This TCR beta chain originates from a study of cytomegalovirus exposure and HLA in healthy donors (dated by TCRdb to the late 2010s). In the study overall: According to an earlier analysis of 550 to 750 of the donors, about 180 million T cells yielded some 110 million unique TCR beta sequences and 276 Gb of sequence data. The later analysis used no new phenotypic data to find candidate immune exposures, relying instead on TCR beta sequences and their occurrence across donors. HLA typing covered class I and class II loci at four-digit resolution. The T cell repertoires of roughly 660 subjects were profiled by immunosequencing and related to cytomegalovirus serostatus. All discovery cohort repertoires had been generated on a single sequencing platform. Because of strong linkage in the cohort, roughly five DR-DQ haplotypes were treated as single units for association and clustering. Besides the first cohort of approximately 670 subjects, a separate validation cohort made up of around 120 different subjects was used. The number of typed donors differed by locus: about 620-630 for A, B, C, DRB1 and DQB1; some 500 for DQA1; fewer than 610 for DPA1; and some 430 for DPB1. Donor age, sex, ethnicity and CMV serostatus were collected together with the repertoire data. A later analysis re-analyzed previously published TCR beta repertoires from approximately 670 donors and added high-resolution HLA genotyping to study TCR occurrence patterns. To predict cytomegalovirus infection status, the study combined high-throughput TCR immunosequencing, statistical association of individual TCRs with disease status, and machine learning. An early release that covered approximately 600 HLA-typed donors contained around 330 gigabases of sequencing data and approximately 85 million unique TCR sequences. In an earlier analysis of 587 of the donors, high-throughput TCR beta sequencing was used to judge whether each TCR beta V gene segment behaved as functional or pseudogenic. On average, roughly 250,000 unique TCR beta nucleotide sequences were sequenced per donor among a few hundred genotyped donors of the cohort, with roughly 20% of those sequences being non-productive. A later genetic analysis used genome-wide SNP genotypes for about 60% of the roughly 670 donors, treating that subset as a discovery cohort. Among the roughly 400 genotyped donors, 81% belonged to the genetic ancestry cluster associated with self-reported Caucasian donors. The study was designed to test whether signatures of past pathogen exposure could be identified by cataloging public T cell receptors. The paper as a whole reports these results and caveats: For the cohort, immune exposure information was limited to CMV serostatus. A further reported finding was that TCR beta sequences accurately predicted the HLA-A and HLA-B alleles for most subjects in the first cohort. A later analysis reported that several top co-occurrence clusters appeared linked to parvovirus B19, influenza, CMV and Epstein-Barr virus. Because the 87-base-pair reads could not distinguish some IMGT-functional V segments, including TRBV6-2 and TRBV6-3, those segments were excluded. In vitro tests confirmed that a few of the cytomegalovirus-associated TCR beta chains recognize cytomegalovirus antigens. Compared with the approximately 670-donor mean, donors in an Asian-associated ancestry cluster had fewer N-insertions in productive TCRs, according to a later genetic analysis. The classifier was reported to diagnose cytomegalovirus status with high specificity and sensitivity in both the original and validation cohorts. A group of highly shared sequence variants was considered likely to be a technical artifact of the sequencing pipeline. In a later analysis, HLA-associated TCR beta chains were found to be more clonally expanded and to have lower generation probabilities than equally common non-associated chains. According to a later analysis, most CMV-associated TCR beta chains appeared to be HLA-restricted, and the HLA associations seemed to be driven largely by CMV exposure. The earlier analysis of almost 600 of the donors excluded roughly 17 rarely observed V segments, including chromosome 9 orphons, because counts were too low. Correlated functional status among segregating V segments might reflect linkage disequilibrium, but an unknown experimental factor could not be ruled out. Roughly uniform sequencing depth across donors was assumed in presence/absence analyses, although this assumption may not hold. It was suggested by the authors that the approach could potentially be generalized to other disease states and immunological phenotypes. Assigning TCR associations to individual alleles was difficult when HLA alleles, especially DR and DQ, strongly co-occurred. Only TCR beta chains were sequenced in this cohort, and the absence of alpha or paired-chain data limited detectable features. Across donors, most TCR sequences were observed very rarely, whereas some public TCRs were present in many individuals. In a later genetic analysis, a missense DCLRE1C variant was associated with V-gene and J-gene trimming of TCR beta chains, and the association was replicated in an independent cohort. In a later analysis, TCR association rates were found to vary across HLA loci, with the most associated TCRs seen for DRB1 alleles and the fewest for HLA-C alleles. The study gave a list of under 200 TCR beta chains associated with cytomegalovirus. Broadly in line with IMGT annotations, most TCR beta V segments showed up in productive rearrangements about 90% or about 30% of the time in an earlier analysis of 587 of the donors. A later analysis associated 16,951 TCR beta sequences with specific HLA alleles at a false discovery rate of 0.05. Because HLA typing was unavailable for some donors at each locus, only the typed subset was used in association tests.

The V and J ends are trimmed by 4 bases and 3 bases, leaving 10 bases between them. The CDR3 covers 14 residues, taking in both the cysteine and the phenylalanine. Only CDR3 DNA is held: 42 bases, read in frame from base 1. For CDR1 and CDR2, the germline V gene lists MNHNS and SASEGT. The cohort consisted of approximately 670 healthy bone marrow donors. At the time of sampling, every cohort member was nominally healthy, though immune exposures that went unrecorded were likely present. The donor was CMV seropositive and was included in the group of almost 300 seropositive cohort members. A peripheral blood sample was collected from each donor, and TCR beta sequencing was performed on peripheral blood mononuclear cells. The Qiagen DNeasy Blood Extraction Kit was used to extract genomic DNA from the blood cell samples. Receptor amplification or capture employed the immunoSEQ multiplex PCR assay. For the multiplex PCR, a mixture combining 60 forward primers for TCR Vbeta segments and 13 reverse primers for TCR Jbeta segments was used. Amplification of the CDR3 region of rearranged TCR beta genes was performed with a multiplex PCR assay on genomic DNA. Amplified TCR beta libraries were sequenced as 87-base-pair reads on the Illumina HiSeq System. The authors' analysis ran thus. In a later analysis, some 80 million unique TCR beta chains were counted across the roughly 610 repertoires, and around 11 million of these chains were shared by at least two donors. A nearest-neighbor algorithm error-corrected the raw reads and collapsed the reads into unique sequences, merging closely related sequences to remove PCR and sequencing errors. CDR3 sequences were aligned to IMGT reference sequences to assign V, D and J gene segments. For a sequence to be retained, at least a six-nucleotide match to both a V gene segment and a J gene segment was required. Rearrangements were called productive when the CDR3 lacked stop codons and stayed in frame with V and J; all others were non-productive. CDR3 was defined by IMGT convention, running from the second conserved V-encoded cysteine to the conserved J-encoded phenylalanine. The earlier analysis of a few hundred of the donors excluded any sequence lacking an unambiguous match to a single V gene segment. An earlier analysis of fewer than 650 of the donors classified V segments as functional when productive rearrangements were above 56.7% and as segregating when the standard deviation between donors was above 5%. A statistical classification framework was built to diagnose cytomegalovirus status from the catalog of TCR beta chain sequences. In a later analysis, TCR nucleotide sequences were compared against IMGT/GENE-DB human TR gene sequences so that V and J genes could be assigned. The TCRdist pipeline was used in a later analysis to assign CDR3 sequences and most-parsimonious VDJ recombination scenarios. In a later analysis, each TCR beta chain was defined by its CDR3 amino acid sequence together with its V-gene family, and reads lacking a unique V-gene family were excluded. In a later analysis, a few hundred highly shared, low-generation-probability nucleotide sequences were removed to address suspected cross-contamination and a sequencing artifact. In a later analysis, a clonal expansion index was calculated for each public chain from normalized within-repertoire ranks of inferred template counts. In a later analysis, generation probabilities were computed using a VDJ recombination model fitted to out-of-frame rearrangements, and the results were checked against IGoR. A later analysis scored TCR-TCR, TCR-HLA and TCR-CMV co-occurrence with hypergeometric tests, applying a repertoire-size bias correction to TCR pairs. False discovery rates were estimated in a later analysis by permuting HLA or CMV assignments 20 times. In a later analysis, co-occurring TCRs were grouped using DBSCAN, and TCRdist sequence similarity was added for clustering within HLA-allele-positive subsets. Repertoires with fewer than 30,000 or more than 120,000 public chains were left out of co-occurrence clustering, as were a handful of repertoires with anomalous nucleotide sharing. Entries here come from immuneACCESS through TCRdb and include only in-frame sequences with V and J called. Some clones fail to appear in such tables; in the studies checked, an unresolved V gene covers under half of the shortfall, and the cause of the remainder is unknown. For V, J and clone size, that table is used; D and trimming come from the DNA. This sample gives around 120,000 clones in total; around three quarters of them show up just once. 2.5% to 3.5% of the sample rests with the top ten.

Of note for this clone: What this receptor recognizes is not known. Within one base of it there is no much larger clone, and no base qualities were kept.

The V gene is TRBV6-1 and the J gene is TRBJ1-5, and the D gene may be TRBD1, 5 bases matching. The TCR was taken from a middle-aged woman in good health and CMV-seropositive. The source material was PBMCs. DNA sequence: TGTGCCAGCAGTGGTAGGGGCTACAATCAGCCCCAGCATTTT. This codes for CASSGRGYNQPQHF.